Listed here are 20 T cell receptor beta chains from one sample, sequenced in a study of CD8 T cells in ankylosing spondylitis. MiXCR was run by TCRdb on the 5' RACE reads, yielding one entry per CDR3 protein. Among some 300,000 distinct CDR3 sequences listed, 20% were seen once. The sample consisted of blood, either unsorted or a sorted T cell fraction (not recorded which). The receptor source for this set is a female donor with ankylosing spondylitis or in good health (not recorded which).

This clonotype was counted ten times or more. V gene TRBV10-3 combines with J gene TRBJ2-5; 7 positions agree with TRBD1. Trimming cost V 10 bases and J 1 base; bases outside gene matches: 6. The CDR3 sequence is 13 residues long. Germline assignment: CDR1 ENHRY and CDR2 SYGVKD. The CDR3 sequence is CASLGDSQETQYF. CDR3 DNA sequence: TGTGCCAGCCTCGGGGACAGCCAAGAGACCCAGTACTTC.

The CDR3 nucleotides are TGTGCCAGCAGTTACGCCCCAGGGGGCAGGTCACCCCTCCACTTT. Amino acid sequence: CASSYAPGGRSPLHF. V and J are TRBV6-5 and TRBJ1-6, with 8 bases identical to TRBD1. The CDR3 is 15 amino acids. V lost 2 bases to trimming and J lost 10 bases; unmatched junction nucleotides: 7. Looked up from germline, CDR1 is MNHEY and CDR2 is SVGAGI.

This clonotype was counted only a few times. V gene TRBV20-1 combines with J gene TRBJ2-3; 13 bases are shared with TRBD2. The length of the CDR3 is 18 residues. Germline V CDR1 and CDR2: DFQATT, SNEGSKA (reference sequence). The V and J ends lost 2 bases and 4 bases, in that order; junction bases with no gene match: 12. The CDR3 coding sequence is TGCAGTGCTAGAAGCCGGACTAGCGGGAGTGATATAGCAGATACGCAGTATTTT. This sequence encodes CSARSRTSGSDIADTQYF.

The chain couples TRBV6-5 to TRBJ2-2; the match to TRBD2 covers 12 bases. V lost 2 bases and J lost 7; bases outside the gene matches: 11. CDR3 size: 18 residues. The germline V gene has CDR1 MNHEY and CDR2 SVGAGI. The CDR3 here is CASSYDTRLAGAVGELFF. DNA for the CDR3: TGTGCCAGCAGTTACGATACGCGACTAGCGGGAGCGGTCGGGGAGCTGTTTTTT.

This clonotype was picked up a small number of times. The chain joins TRBV4-2 to TRBJ2-7, with D possibly being TRBD2 (5 bases). Germline loops: CDR1 LGHNA, CDR2 YNFKEQ. Trimming shortened V by 0 bases and J by 0 bases, and 24 bases separated the two germline ends. The CDR3 has 20 residues. In DNA form, the CDR3 reads TGTGCCAGCAGCCAAGATACTAACTTCGAGCGCGGGCCTAACTCCTACGAGCAGTACTTC. Residues: CASSQDTNFERGPNSYEQYF.

This chain uses TRBV9 with TRBJ2-3; the match to TRBD2 covers 8 bases. This CDR3 is built from 15 residues. Germline CDR1 reads SGDLS; CDR2 reads YYNGEE. With 1 base clipped from V and 4 bases from J, the junction kept 5 bases outside the gene matches. The CDR3 protein is CASSVSSGGADTQYF. The CDR3 DNA reads as TGTGCCAGCAGCGTATCCAGCGGGGGAGCAGATACGCAGTATTTT. The entire variable domain, with the rest obtained from reference TRBV9 and TRBJ2-3, is as follows: DSGVTQTPKHLITATGQRVTLRCSPRSGDLSVYWYQQSLDQGLQFLIQYYNGEERAKGNILERFSAQQFPDLHSELNLSSLELGDSALYFCASSVSSGGADTQYFGPGTRLTVL.

The chain has TRBV12-3 or TRBV12-4 and TRBJ2-7, with 7 bases that match TRBD1. The CDR3 consists of 12 residues. Losses at the gene ends were 7 bases for V and 7 bases for J; bases not matched to a gene: 7. The CDR3 DNA reads as TGTGCCAGCACCCGCAGGGGGTGGGAGCAGTACTTC. Its protein is CASTRRGWEQYF.

In its sample, this clonotype was seen many times. This chain joins TRBV12-3 or TRBV12-4 and TRBJ2-1; TRBD2 is a possible D gene (5 bases). The CDR3 extends over 14 amino acids. Trimming shortened V by 3 bases and J by 2 bases, and 8 bases separated the two germline ends. The CDR3: CASSFPGTYNEQFF. The CDR3 DNA reads as TGTGCCAGCAGTTTCCCGGGGACCTACAATGAGCAGTTCTTC.

J is TRBJ2-1 and V is TRBV6-1, with 10 positions matching TRBD2. V was clipped by 8 bases and J by 3 bases; unmatched bases: 1. CDR3 size: 13 residues. Germline V lookup: CDR1 MNHNS, CDR2 SASEGT. The CDR3 DNA sequence: TGTGCCAGCGCTAGCGGGAGCTACAATGAGCAGTTCTTC. Translation gives CASASGSYNEQFF.

The V and J genes are TRBV7-2 and TRBJ2-7; D call uncertain. Germline CDR1 and CDR2: SGHTA and FQGNSA. This CDR3 is built from 11 residues. Trimming cost V 8 bases and J 6 bases, with 11 bases left between them. CDR3 sequence: CASGLPREQYF. The CDR3, as DNA: TGTGCCAGCGGGTTGCCACGCGAGCAGTACTTC.

This clonotype was seen at least ten times. V and J are TRBV5-4 and TRBJ2-2; D gene uncertain. Germline values: CDR1 SGHNT, CDR2 YYREEE (reference sequence). With 3 bases removed from V and 10 bases from J, the gap between germline ends came to 7 bases. CDR3 length: 11 amino acids. This chain's CDR3 is CASSSGVELFF. For the CDR3, the DNA is TGTGCCAGCAGCTCCGGAGTGGAGCTGTTTTTT.

This chain uses TRBV20-1 with TRBJ2-3; D unclear. This CDR3 comprises 13 residues. Trimming took 0 bases from V and 14 from J, leaving 18 bases between them. The germline V gene has CDR1 DFQATT and CDR2 SNEGSKA (reference sequence). CDR3 sequence reads: CSARETMSRFRYF. The CDR3 DNA is TGCAGTGCTAGAGAAACGATGAGTAGGTTTCGGTATTTT.

This clonotype occurred a few times. The V call is TRBV18, the J call TRBJ2-7; 12 bases fit TRBD2. Germline CDR1 reads KGHSH; CDR2 reads LQKENI. The J segment lost 0 bases and the V segment lost 4 bases, leaving 4 bases of the junction unmatched. The CDR3 runs 16 residues. CDR3 sequence: CASSHETSGSSYEQYF. The DNA for the CDR3 is TGTGCCAGCTCACACGAGACTAGCGGGAGCTCCTACGAGCAGTACTTC.

This clonotype was observed many times. The rearrangement links TRBV2 to TRBJ2-3, with D perhaps given as TRBD1 or TRBD2 (5 bases each). CDR3 size: 15 residues. Germline assignment: CDR1 SNHLY and CDR2 FYNNEI. The V gene lost 6 bases and the J gene lost 2 bases, with 15 bases spanning the gap. The CDR3: CASRPRDQLTDTQYF. The CDR3 bases are TGTGCCAGCAGGCCCCGGGACCAACTCACAGATACGCAGTATTTT.

The chain recombines TRBV18 with TRBJ2-5; no clear D gene. The CDR3 totals 15 residues. Germline V gene lookup returns CDR1 KGHSH and CDR2 LQKENI. The V gene lost 1 base and the J gene lost 5 bases, with 14 bases spanning the gap. The CDR3 loop reads CASSPRRSVGETQYF. The CDR3 DNA reads as TGTGCCAGCTCACCACGACGGTCGGTGGGGGAGACCCAGTACTTC.

A few counts support this clonotype. The chain is built from TRBV6-2 or TRBV6-3 and TRBJ2-6, with 14 bases fitting TRBD2. The germline V gene encodes CDR1 MNHEY and CDR2 SVGEGT. CDR3 size: 20 residues. V lost 2 bases to trimming and J lost 2 bases; unmatched junction nucleotides: 8. In DNA, the CDR3 is TGTGCCAGCAGTTACACAGGACTAGCGGGAGGTCTCACTGGGGCCAACGTCCTGACTTTC. This sequence encodes CASSYTGLAGGLTGANVLTF.

This clonotype was counted between two and nine times. CDR3 loop: CASSQEPEQETQYF. The CDR3 nucleotides read TGTGCCAGCAGCCAAGAACCAGAGCAAGAGACCCAGTACTTC. V usage is TRBV3-1 and J usage is TRBJ2-5, with D unresolved. Germline V gene data show CDR1 as LGHDT and CDR2 as YNNKEL (reference sequence). The CDR3 covers 14 residues. Trimming took 0 bases from V and 2 from J, leaving 7 bases between them.

This clonotype appeared a few times. The chain joins TRBV12-3 or TRBV12-4 to TRBJ2-1; TRBD1 matches 7 bases. This CDR3 is built from 15 residues. J was trimmed by 1 base and V by 4 bases; bases with no gene match: 4. The CDR3 spells CASSWGQPSYNEQFF. In nucleotides, the CDR3 is TGTGCCAGCAGTTGGGGACAGCCTTCCTACAATGAGCAGTTCTTC.

The rearrangement links TRBV29-1 to TRBJ1-1; 8 bases match TRBD1. The CDR3 totals 17 residues. Germline CDR1 and CDR2: SQVTM and ANQGSEA. V dropped 6 bases and J dropped 6; count of bases not matched to a gene: 21. The CDR3 spells CSVGQGGGVSGLAEAFF. Written as DNA, the CDR3 is TGCAGCGTCGGACAGGGTGGAGGTGTAAGTGGTTTGGCTGAAGCTTTCTTT.

This clonotype has more than one count but fewer than ten. This chain uses TRBV29-1 with TRBJ2-5; 9 bases match TRBD2. This CDR3 contains 14 residues. Germline assignment: CDR1 SQVTM and CDR2 ANQGSEA. The trim removed 3 bases at V and 2 bases at J, leaving 4 bases unmatched. The CDR3 spells CSVDPSGVQETQYF. CDR3 nucleotides: TGCAGCGTTGACCCTAGCGGGGTACAAGAGACCCAGTACTTC.